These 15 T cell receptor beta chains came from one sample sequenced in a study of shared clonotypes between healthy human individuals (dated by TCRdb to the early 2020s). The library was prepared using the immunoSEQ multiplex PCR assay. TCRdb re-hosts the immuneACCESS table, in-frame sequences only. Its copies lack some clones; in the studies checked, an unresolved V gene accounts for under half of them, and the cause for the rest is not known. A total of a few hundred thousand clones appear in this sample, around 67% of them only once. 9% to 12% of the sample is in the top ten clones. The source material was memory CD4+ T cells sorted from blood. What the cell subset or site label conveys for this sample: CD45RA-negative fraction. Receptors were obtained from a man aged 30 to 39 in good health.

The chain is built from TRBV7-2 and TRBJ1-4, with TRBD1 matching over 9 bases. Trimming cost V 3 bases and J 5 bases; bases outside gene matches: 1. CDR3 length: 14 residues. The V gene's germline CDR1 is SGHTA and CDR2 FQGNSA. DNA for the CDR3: TGTGCCAGCAGCTTCGGGACAGGGAATGAAAAACTGTTTTTT. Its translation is CASSFGTGNEKLFF.

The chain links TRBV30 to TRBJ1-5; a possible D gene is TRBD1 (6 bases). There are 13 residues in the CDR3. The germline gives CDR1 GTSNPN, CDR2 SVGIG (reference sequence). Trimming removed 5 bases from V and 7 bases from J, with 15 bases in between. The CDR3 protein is CAWATGPGQPQHF. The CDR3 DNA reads TGTGCCTGGGCTACAGGGCCAGGACAGCCCCAGCATTTT. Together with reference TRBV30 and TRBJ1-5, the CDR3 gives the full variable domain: SQTIHQWPATLVQPVGSPLSLECTVEGTSNPNLYWYRQAAGRGLQLLFYSVGIGQISSEVPQNLSASRPQDRQFILSSKKLLLSDSGFYLCAWATGPGQPQHFGDGTRLSIL.

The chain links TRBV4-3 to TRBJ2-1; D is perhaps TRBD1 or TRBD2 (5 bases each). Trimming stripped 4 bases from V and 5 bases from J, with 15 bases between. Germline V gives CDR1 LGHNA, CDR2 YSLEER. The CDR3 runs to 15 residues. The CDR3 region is CASSLEGTTNNEQFF. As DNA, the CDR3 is TGCGCCAGCAGCCTCGAAGGGACGACGAACAATGAGCAGTTCTTC.

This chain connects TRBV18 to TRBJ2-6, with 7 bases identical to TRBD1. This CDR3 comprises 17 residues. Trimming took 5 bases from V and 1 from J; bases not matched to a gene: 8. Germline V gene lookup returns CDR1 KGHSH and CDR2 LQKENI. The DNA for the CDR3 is TGTGCCAGCTCAGGCTCGACAGGGTCGTCTGGGGCCAACGTCCTGACTTTC. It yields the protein CASSGSTGSSGANVLTF.

CDR3 region: CASSIRTGLYTF. The CDR3 DNA sequence: TGTGCCAGTAGTATTCGGACAGGGCTTTACACCTTC. The J gene is TRBJ1-2, the V gene TRBV19; 8 bases are a match to TRBD1. The CDR3 runs 12 residues. Germline loops: CDR1 LNHDA, CDR2 SQIVND (reference sequence). Trimming at V came to 3 bases and at J to 11 bases, leaving 5 bases not matched to a gene.

The CDR3 region has the DNA TGTGCCAGCTCACCAATGACAGGAAGTGTCTCCTACAATGAGCAGTTCTTC. Its protein product is CASSPMTGSVSYNEQFF. This chain uses TRBV18 with TRBJ2-1; weak D call: TRBD1 (6 bases). V dropped 2 bases and J dropped 0 bases, with 14 bases sitting between them. This CDR3 region has 17 residues. Germline V gives CDR1 KGHSH, CDR2 LQKENI.

CDR3 sequence: CASLSDGNTIYF. DNA for the CDR3: TGTGCCAGCCTTTCGGATGGAAACACCATATATTTT. This chain uses TRBV6-1 with TRBJ1-3, with no clear D. Trimming took off 8 bases at V and 3 bases at J, with 8 bases between the two ends. Per the germline V gene, CDR1 is MNHNS and CDR2 is SASEGT. The CDR3 covers 12 residues.

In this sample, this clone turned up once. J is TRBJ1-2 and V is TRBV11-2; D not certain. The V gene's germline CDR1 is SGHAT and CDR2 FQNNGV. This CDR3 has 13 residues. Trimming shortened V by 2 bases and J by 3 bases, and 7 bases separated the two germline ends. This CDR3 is CASSLMGDYGYTF. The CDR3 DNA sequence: TGTGCCAGCAGCTTAATGGGAGACTATGGCTACACCTTC.

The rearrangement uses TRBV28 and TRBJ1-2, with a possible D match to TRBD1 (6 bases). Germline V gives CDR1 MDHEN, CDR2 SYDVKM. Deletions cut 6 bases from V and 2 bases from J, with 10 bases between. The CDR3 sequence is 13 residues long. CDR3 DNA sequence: TGTGCCAGCAGCTATGACAGGAACTATGGCTACACCTTC. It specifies CASSYDRNYGYTF.

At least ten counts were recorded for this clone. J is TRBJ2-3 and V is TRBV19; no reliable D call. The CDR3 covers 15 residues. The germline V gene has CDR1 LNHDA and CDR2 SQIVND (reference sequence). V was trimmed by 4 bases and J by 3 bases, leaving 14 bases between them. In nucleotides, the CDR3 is TGTGCCAGTAGTAGCGGTGGCGGTTTGACAGATACGCAGTATTTT. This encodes CASSSGGGLTDTQYF.

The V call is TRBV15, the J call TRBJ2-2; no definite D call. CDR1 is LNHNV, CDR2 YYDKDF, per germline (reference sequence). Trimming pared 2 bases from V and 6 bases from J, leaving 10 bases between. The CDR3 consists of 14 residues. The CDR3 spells CATSRTLASGELFF. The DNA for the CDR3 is TGTGCCACCAGCAGAACCTTAGCCTCCGGGGAGCTGTTTTTT.

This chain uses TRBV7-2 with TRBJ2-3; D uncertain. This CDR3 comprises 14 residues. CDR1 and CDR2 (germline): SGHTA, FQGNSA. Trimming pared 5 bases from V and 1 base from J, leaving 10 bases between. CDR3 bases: TGTGCCAGCAGCCTCCCCTGGGGCACAGATACGCAGTATTTT. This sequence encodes CASSLPWGTDTQYF.

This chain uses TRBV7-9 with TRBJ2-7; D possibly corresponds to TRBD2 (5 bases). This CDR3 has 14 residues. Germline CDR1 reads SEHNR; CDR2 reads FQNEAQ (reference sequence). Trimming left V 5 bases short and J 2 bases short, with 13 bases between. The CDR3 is CASSLTGVTYEQYF. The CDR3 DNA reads TGTGCCAGCAGCCTCACCGGGGTAACCTACGAGCAGTACTTC.

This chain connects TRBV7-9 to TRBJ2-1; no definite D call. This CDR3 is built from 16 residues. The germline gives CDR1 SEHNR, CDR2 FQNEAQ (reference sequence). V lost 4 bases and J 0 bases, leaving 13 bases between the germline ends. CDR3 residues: CASSSLGGISYNEQFF. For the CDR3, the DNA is TGTGCCAGCAGCTCATTGGGCGGAATCTCCTACAATGAGCAGTTCTTC.

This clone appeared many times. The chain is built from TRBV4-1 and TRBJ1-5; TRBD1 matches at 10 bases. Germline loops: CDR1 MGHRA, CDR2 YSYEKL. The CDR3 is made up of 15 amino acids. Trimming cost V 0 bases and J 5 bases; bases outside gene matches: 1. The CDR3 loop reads CASSQDGQGDQPQHF. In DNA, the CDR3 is TGCGCCAGCAGCCAAGACGGACAGGGGGATCAGCCCCAGCATTTT.